This TCR beta chain came from a study of OX40 agonist ivuxolimab in advanced cancers. Turning to the study itself: Ivuxolimab doses were 0.01, 0.1, 0.3, 1.5, 3 or 10 mg/kg every 2 weeks. Notes on the study in general: Dose levels from 0.1 to 3.0 mg/kg saw CD4+ and CD8+ blood T cells expand clonally by week 6.

About this clone itself: The antigen is not known.

Trimming removed 6 bases from V and 6 bases from J; junction bases left unmatched: 3. Germline values: CDR1 MNHEY, CDR2 SMNVEV (reference sequence). The CDR3 covers 13 residues. Using immunoSEQ multiplex PCR, the repertoire was profiled, and TCRdb retains in-frame clones only, with some absent. The sample includes tens of thousands of clones, approximately 95% of them seen just once. The specimen comprised CD4+ or CD8+ T cells sorted from blood, sampled in a trial of the OX40 agonist ivuxolimab. The rearrangement links TRBV27 to TRBJ2-1, with 9 bases fitting TRBD1. The sequence was obtained from an adult with an advanced solid tumor such as melanoma, head and neck, liver or kidney cancer. The CDR3 nucleotides are TGTGCCAGCAGGGGGACAGGGCGCAATGAGCAGTTCTTC. It codes for CASRGTGRNEQFF.